These 13 T cell receptor beta chains were all obtained from the same sample, sequenced in a study of shared clonotypes between healthy human individuals. Repertoires were generated with immunoSEQ multiplex PCR, while TCRdb's copy carries only in-frame clones and drops some. The profile shows over 1.5 million clones, nearly 99% of them singletons. Sequenced input: naive CD4+ T cells sorted from blood. Subset in this sample: CD45RA+ positively selected. The origin of the receptors is a man aged 30 to 45 in good health.

The chain couples TRBV18 to TRBJ2-2; the D gene is possibly TRBD2 (6 bases). This CDR3 has 16 amino acids. V was shortened by 3 bases and J by 4 bases, with 15 bases between the two germline ends. Germline V lookup: CDR1 KGHSH, CDR2 LQKENI. The CDR3, as DNA: TGTGCCAGCTCACCCCATGTAGGGGAGGCCACCGGGGAGCTGTTTTTT. This translates into CASSPHVGEATGELFF.

V gene TRBV11-2 combines with J gene TRBJ2-2, with D unclear. The CDR3 has 14 amino acids. V lost 1 base and J lost 3, with 6 bases in between. Per the germline V gene, CDR1 is SGHAT and CDR2 is FQNNGV. This CDR3 is CASSLGTYTGELFF. DNA for the CDR3: TGTGCCAGCAGCTTAGGAACGTACACCGGGGAGCTGTTTTTT.

Notes on this clone: The junction does not match germline at one end; this may be a read error. The chain links TRBV6-5 to TRBJ1-1; D unclear. The CDR3 spans 14 residues. Germline V CDR1 and CDR2: MNHEY, SVGAGI. CDR3 coding DNA: TGTGCCAGCAATGCCCCGGGCGGGAACATTGAAGCTTTCTTT. Its protein is CASNAPGGNIEAFF.

This rearrangement joins TRBV11-2 to TRBJ2-2; D is perhaps TRBD1 (5 bases). The ends were cut back, 5 bases at V and 1 base at J, with 11 bases in the middle. The CDR3 loop spans 15 amino acids. The V gene's germline CDR1 is SGHAT and CDR2 FQNNGV. CDR3 amino acids: CASSRARENTGELFF. The CDR3, as DNA: TGTGCCAGCAGCCGCGCCAGGGAGAACACCGGGGAGCTGTTTTTT.

This clone was seen a single time. The chain uses TRBV5-5 and TRBJ2-5, with 9 bases matching TRBD2. Germline loops: CDR1 SGHKS, CDR2 YYEKEE (reference sequence). The J segment lost 0 bases and the V segment lost 3 bases, leaving 9 bases of the junction unmatched. This CDR3 region has 17 residues. CDR3 nucleotides: TGTGCCAGCAGCTCCCGGTCTTGGACTAGCGACCAAGAGACCCAGTACTTC. It translates to CASSSRSWTSDQETQYF.

The V call is TRBV7-6, the J call TRBJ2-3; 12 bases line up with TRBD2. Per germline, CDR1 SGHVS and CDR2 FNYEAQ. The CDR3 length is 16 residues. The ends lost 3 bases at V and 2 bases at J; junction bases unmatched: 3. The CDR3 region has the DNA TGTGCCAGCAGCTTGGGACTAGCGGGCCACACAGATACGCAGTATTTT. Amino acids: CASSLGLAGHTDTQYF.

The rearrangement joins TRBV15 to TRBJ2-7; D perhaps matches TRBD1 (5 bases). V was pared by 0 bases and J by 1 base, with 13 bases between. Germline CDR1 LNHNV, CDR2 YYDKDF (reference sequence). The CDR3 is made up of 16 amino acids. The CDR3 bases are TGTGCCACCAGCAGAGATCCGAGACAGTCTTCCTACGAGCAGTACTTC. Amino acid sequence: CATSRDPRQSSYEQYF.

The chain uses TRBV6-5 and TRBJ2-2; 13 bases map to TRBD2. Germline V gene sequence: CDR1 MNHEY, CDR2 SVGAGI. The CDR3 has 15 amino acids. With V trimmed by 7 bases and J by 4 bases, 3 bases remained unmatched. CDR3: CASTRLAGGTGELFF. CDR3 DNA sequence: TGTGCCAGCACTAGACTAGCGGGAGGCACCGGGGAGCTGTTTTTT.

V gene TRBV5-4 combines with J gene TRBJ2-1; D is tentatively TRBD1 or TRBD2 (5 bases each). Looked up from germline, CDR1 is SGHNT and CDR2 is YYREEE (reference sequence). Trimming cost V 7 bases and J 4 bases, with 15 bases left between them. The CDR3 totals 14 residues. CDR3: CASPQVGVYNEQFF. In DNA, the CDR3 is TGTGCCAGCCCCCAGGTGGGGGTATACAATGAGCAGTTCTTC.

The chain links TRBV7-9 to TRBJ2-2; D may be TRBD1 (5 bases). V lost 3 bases, J lost 7 bases, and 9 bases lay in between. CDR3 length equals 13 residues. Germline V gene lookup returns CDR1 SEHNR and CDR2 FQNEAQ (reference sequence). The CDR3 DNA reads TGTGCCAGCAGCTTCCTAAGGGGCGGGGAGCTGTTTTTT. Its translation: CASSFLRGGELFF.

This clone was seen only once. V gene TRBV9 combines with J gene TRBJ2-2; TRBD1 is a possible D gene (6 bases). This CDR3 comprises 17 residues. Germline assignment: CDR1 SGDLS and CDR2 YYNGEE. V dropped 3 bases and J dropped 5 bases, with 20 bases sitting between them. In DNA form, the CDR3 reads TGTGCCAGCAGCGGATCGACAGGCTCCGGTTGGACCGGGGAGCTGTTTTTT. This gives the protein CASSGSTGSGWTGELFF.

This chain links TRBV18 with TRBJ2-3; TRBD2 aligns across 10 bases. CDR3 length: 21 amino acids. Unmatched junction bases numbered 17, after V lost 2 bases and J lost 0 bases. CDR1 is KGHSH and CDR2 is LQKENI in the germline V gene. The CDR3 reads CASSPFWTSGVGYPSTDTQYF. CDR3 coding DNA: TGTGCCAGCTCACCATTTTGGACTAGCGGAGTAGGGTATCCTAGCACAGATACGCAGTATTTT.

The V and J genes are TRBV6-1 and TRBJ1-3; no definite D call. Germline loops: CDR1 MNHNS, CDR2 SASEGT. Trimming took off 6 bases at V and 0 bases at J, with 9 bases between the two ends. This CDR3 region has 14 residues. The DNA of the CDR3 is TGTGCCAGCAGCTCACTGCTCTCTGGAAACACCATATATTTT. This gives the protein CASSSLLSGNTIYF.